One T cell receptor (beta chain) is described in this entry. The V gene lost 7 bases and the J gene lost 9 bases, with 13 bases spanning the gap. Germline values: CDR1 MNHEY, CDR2 SVGAGI. The CDR3 covers 12 residues. The data derive from a study of blood T cell repertoires in COVID-19. Which cohort a participant joined came from the clinical history participants gave. Assay: immunoSEQ multiplex PCR; the TCRdb copy retains only in-frame clones and omits some. Seen here are roughly 250,000 clones, approximately 90% observed once, and the top ten hold under 3%. This TCR derives from a woman aged 18-35 years who had recovered from COVID-19. The chain has TRBV6-5 and TRBJ2-4; D might be TRBD2 (7 bases). The sequenced material came from PBMCs or T cells enriched from blood (not recorded which). CDR3 residues: CASNRGAGIQYF. The CDR3 DNA sequence: TGTGCCAGCAATCGGGGGGCAGGCATTCAGTACTTC.